This T cell receptor beta chain was sequenced for a study of control samples from healthy donors and cancer patients. The protocol was immunoSEQ multiplex PCR, while the TCRdb copy is restricted to in-frame clones and leaves out a portion. In the table there are approximately 120,000 clones, 75% to 90% of which are singletons. The CDR3 runs 13 residues. V was clipped by 3 bases and J by 5 bases, with 13 bases between them. In germline, CDR1 is GTSNPN, CDR2 SVGIG (reference sequence). In its sample, this clone was seen once. The chain uses TRBV30 and TRBJ1-2; D call uncertain. The sample taken for sequencing was blood. The source of this sequence is a woman aged 45-60 years in good health. For the CDR3, the DNA is TGTGCCTGGAGCGAACCGGGAGGGTATGGCTACACCTTC. This codes for CAWSEPGGYGYTF.